This T cell receptor beta chain was identified during a study of shared clonotypes between healthy human individuals. This clone occurred a few times. Its antigen is as yet unknown. Repertoires were generated with immunoSEQ multiplex PCR, while TCRdb's copy carries only in-frame clones and drops some. The sample comprises 2,500,000 or so clones, 80% to 95% of which are singletons, and approximately 0.41% rests with the top ten. The CDR3 loop spans 13 amino acids. The ends were cut back, 5 bases at V and 1 base at J, with 9 bases in the middle. The germline V gene encodes CDR1 MDHEN and CDR2 SYDVKM. Study-wide findings and caveats: Clonotypes shared by all four sorted-subset donors had higher generation probabilities than non-shared clonotypes.

V gene TRBV28 combines with J gene TRBJ2-7, with D unresolved. The sequencing sample was made of naive CD4+ T cells from PBMCs. Sample subset: CD45RA+ positively selected. The receptor was isolated from a man between 18 and 29 years old in good health. Some clones in this sample may be carry-over from other donors' samples. CDR3 bases: TGTGCCAGCAGTGGAACAGCATCCTACGAGCAGTACTTC. It is translated as CASSGTASYEQYF. Filled out from reference TRBV28 and TRBJ2-7, the complete variable domain reads DVKVTQSSRYLVKRTGEKVFLECVQDMDHENMFWYRQDPGLGLRLIYFSYDVKMKEKGDIPEGYSVSREKKERFSLILESASTNQTSMYLCASSGTASYEQYFGPGTRLTVT.